This T cell receptor (beta chain) was profiled in a study of tumor and adjacent non-tumor tissue in lung cancer. Study results and limitations: Compared with tumor, normal lung showed significantly lower TCR diversity. Top 100 clones took a larger repertoire share in normal lung. Patients with more diverse tumor TCRs had worse survival.

No cell sorting was done before RNA was extracted from the tissue. CDR3 length equals 17 residues. The germline CDR1 and CDR2 sequences are SGHRS and YFSETQ. Three rounds of nested PCR, following a modified ARM-PCR protocol, produced the TCRbeta library. TCRdb fed the multiplex PCR reads into MiXCR, producing one record per CDR3 protein. The sample lists approximately 90,000 distinct CDR3 sequences, around three fifths occurring once. On this clonotype: Antigen specificity is unknown. An end of the junction differs from the germline gene, which may be a read error.

The chain is built from TRBV5-1 and TRBJ2-5; D might be TRBD1 or TRBD2, each matching 6 bases. Sequenced: lung tumor tissue. The sequence was obtained from a man between 65 and 85 years old with non-small cell lung cancer. CDR3 coding DNA: TGCGGCAGCAGCTTGGGGGGCTCTAGCGTGTTCCAAGAGACCCAGTACTTC. This translates into CGSSLGGSSVFQETQYF.